A selection of T cell receptor beta chains follows, all from one sample in a study of cytomegalovirus exposure and HLA in healthy donors. The method was immunoSEQ multiplex PCR; TCRdb's version includes in-frame clones alone and lacks a portion of them. The data show over 200,000 clones, around 75% seen once. Sample: PBMCs. The receptors were sampled from a woman under 40 in good health and CMV-seronegative. Both conserved end residues are part of each CDR3. The D gene is left open where the match is weak. Size is omitted from some rows. Given values are once, few, many or a class for expanded clones.

V	J	D	size	CDR3	DNA
TRBV11-3	TRBJ2-2	TRBD2	once	CASSLAAGGPGELFF	TGTGCCAGCAGCTTAGCAGCGGGGGGACCCGGGGAGCTGTTTTTT
TRBV27	TRBJ2-1	TRBD1	NA	CASTPGTGYNEQFF	TGTGCCAGCACACCCGGGACAGGATACAATGAGCAGTTCTTC
TRBV6-5	TRBJ2-7	TRBD1	NA	CASRDPGQSYEQYF	TGTGCCAGCAGAGACCCGGGACAGAGCTACGAGCAGTACTTC
TRBV2	TRBJ2-7	NA	few	CASRIPGFRLYEQYF	TGTGCCAGCAGAATCCCAGGATTTCGGCTTTACGAGCAGTACTTC
TRBV4-1	TRBJ2-7	TRBD1	NA	CASSQDQGAREQYF	TGCGCCAGCAGCCAAGATCAGGGGGCTCGCGAGCAGTACTTC
TRBV6-5	TRBJ2-3	TRBD2	few	CASSLRGTSGTQYF	TGTGCCAGCAGTCTTCGGGGGACTAGCGGAACGCAGTATTTT
TRBV30	TRBJ1-1	NA	NA	CAWNGRRNRKQFEAFF	TGTGCCTGGAATGGGCGCCGGAACAGAAAGCAATTTGAAGCTTTCTTT
TRBV30	TRBJ2-3	TRBD2	NA	CAWTNPRGGERTASIITDTQYF	TGTGCCTGGACTAACCCTCGCGGGGGGGAAAGGACTGCTTCTATAATCACAGATACGCAGTATTTT
TRBV29-1	TRBJ2-2	TRBD1	few	CSVKQGLNTGELFF	TGCAGCGTTAAACAGGGGCTGAACACCGGGGAGCTGTTTTTT
TRBV6-1	TRBJ1-4	TRBD1	few	CASSENPGTGKKLFF	TGTGCCAGCAGTGAAAACCCCGGGACAGGGAAAAAACTGTTTTTT
TRBV27	TRBJ2-6	TRBD2	NA	CASSLRGRLAGHNVLTF	TGTGCCAGCAGTTTGCGAGGAAGGCTAGCGGGCCACAACGTCCTGACTTTC